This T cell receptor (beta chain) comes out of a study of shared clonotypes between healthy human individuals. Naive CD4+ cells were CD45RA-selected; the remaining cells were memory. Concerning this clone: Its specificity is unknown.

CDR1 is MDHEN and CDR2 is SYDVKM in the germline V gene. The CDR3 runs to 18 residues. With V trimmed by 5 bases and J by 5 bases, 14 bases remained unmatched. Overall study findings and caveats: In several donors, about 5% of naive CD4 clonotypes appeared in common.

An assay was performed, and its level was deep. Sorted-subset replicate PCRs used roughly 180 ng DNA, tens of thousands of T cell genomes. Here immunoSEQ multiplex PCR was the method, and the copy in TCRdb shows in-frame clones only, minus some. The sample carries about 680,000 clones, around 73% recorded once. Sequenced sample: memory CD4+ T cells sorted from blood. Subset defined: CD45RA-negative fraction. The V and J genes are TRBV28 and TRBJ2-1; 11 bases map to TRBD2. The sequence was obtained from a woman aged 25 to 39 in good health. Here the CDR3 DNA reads TGTGCCAGCAGTCCACCTATCCTAGCGGGAGGACTAAACAATGAGCAGTTCTTC. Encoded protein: CASSPPILAGGLNNEQFF.